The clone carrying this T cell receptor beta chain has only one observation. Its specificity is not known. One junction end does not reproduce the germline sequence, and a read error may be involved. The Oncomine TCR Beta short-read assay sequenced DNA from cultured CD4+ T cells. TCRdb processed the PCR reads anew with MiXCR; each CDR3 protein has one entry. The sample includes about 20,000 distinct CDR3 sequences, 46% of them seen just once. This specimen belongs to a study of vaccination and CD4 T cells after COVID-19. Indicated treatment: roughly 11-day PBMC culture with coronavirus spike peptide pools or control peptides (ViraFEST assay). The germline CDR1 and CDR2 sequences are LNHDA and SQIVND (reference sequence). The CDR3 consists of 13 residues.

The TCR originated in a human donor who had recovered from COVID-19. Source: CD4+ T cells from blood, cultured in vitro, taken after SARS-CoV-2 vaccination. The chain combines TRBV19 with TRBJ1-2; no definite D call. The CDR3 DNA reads TGTACCAGTACCTCCGGTTTGGGGTATGGCTACACCTTC. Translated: CTSTSGLGYGYTF.